This T cell receptor beta chain was obtained from a study of identical twins. The study, taken as a whole, reports: Clonotypes of the beta chain that were abundant in cord blood carried fewer insertions (memory repertoires showed none).

About this clonotype: No antigen is known for it.

Each donor (without exception) was a healthy Caucasian. Germline loops: CDR1 SGHAT, CDR2 FQNNGV. Between the trimmed V and J ends, which lost 0 bases and 7 bases, there was a span of 10 bases. The CDR3 covers 13 residues. TCRdb re-derived calls from the 5' RACE reads in MiXCR, one entry per CDR3 protein. The data hold 1.5 million to 2 million distinct CDR3 sequences, with 32% observed a single time. The source material was cord blood. V is TRBV11-2 and J is TRBJ2-7; D remains unclear. This TCR was sampled from a newborn girl in good health. The CDR3 DNA sequence: TGTGCCAGCAGCTTAGAGCTATTGAATGAGCAGTACTTC. This encodes CASSLELLNEQYF.